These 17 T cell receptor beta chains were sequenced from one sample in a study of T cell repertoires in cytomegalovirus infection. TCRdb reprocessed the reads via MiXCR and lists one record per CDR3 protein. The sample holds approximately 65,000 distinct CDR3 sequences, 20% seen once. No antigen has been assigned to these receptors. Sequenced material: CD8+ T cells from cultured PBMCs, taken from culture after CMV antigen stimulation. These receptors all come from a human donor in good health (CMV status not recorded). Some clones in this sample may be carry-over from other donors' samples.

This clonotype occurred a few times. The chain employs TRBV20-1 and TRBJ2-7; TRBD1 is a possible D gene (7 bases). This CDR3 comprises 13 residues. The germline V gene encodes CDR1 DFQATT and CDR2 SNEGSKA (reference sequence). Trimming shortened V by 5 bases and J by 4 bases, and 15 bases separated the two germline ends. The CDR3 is CSAPQGGPYEQYF. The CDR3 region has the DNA TGCAGTGCTCCCCAGGGGGGCCCTTACGAGCAGTACTTC.

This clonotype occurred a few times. The CDR3: CASSPKDRGGWEKLFF. Here the CDR3 DNA reads TGTGCCAGCAGCCCAAAGGACAGGGGGGGTTGGGAAAAACTGTTTTTT. The rearrangement joins TRBV7-2 to TRBJ1-4, with 10 nucleotides matching TRBD1. The CDR3 runs 16 residues. Germline V gives CDR1 SGHTA, CDR2 FQGNSA. V was clipped by 5 bases and J by 8 bases; unmatched bases: 11.

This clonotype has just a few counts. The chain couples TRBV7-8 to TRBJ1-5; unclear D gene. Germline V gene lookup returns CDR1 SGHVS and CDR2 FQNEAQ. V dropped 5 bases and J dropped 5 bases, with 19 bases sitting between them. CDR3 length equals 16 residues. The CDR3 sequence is CASSPLGAGPHQPQHF. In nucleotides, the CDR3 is TGTGCCAGCAGCCCGTTGGGTGCTGGGCCCCATCAGCCCCAGCATTTT.

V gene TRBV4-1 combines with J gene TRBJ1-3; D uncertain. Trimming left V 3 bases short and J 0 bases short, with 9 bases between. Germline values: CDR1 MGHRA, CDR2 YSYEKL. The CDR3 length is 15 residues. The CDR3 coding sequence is TGCGCCAGCAGCCATAACAGTCCCTCTGGAAACACCATATATTTT. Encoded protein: CASSHNSPSGNTIYF.

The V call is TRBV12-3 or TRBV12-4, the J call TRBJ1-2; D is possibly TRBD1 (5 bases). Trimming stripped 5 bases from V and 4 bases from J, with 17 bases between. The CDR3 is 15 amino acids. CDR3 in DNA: TGTGCCAGCAGTCCGTTATCGACAGCGCTCTATGGCTACACCTTC. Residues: CASSPLSTALYGYTF.

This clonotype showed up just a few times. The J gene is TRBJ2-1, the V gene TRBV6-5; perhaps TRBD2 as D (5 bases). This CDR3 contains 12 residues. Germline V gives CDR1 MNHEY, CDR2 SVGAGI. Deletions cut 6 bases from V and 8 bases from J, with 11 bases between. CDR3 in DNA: TGTGCCAGCAGCCGGACTCGTGATGAGCAGTTCTTC. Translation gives CASSRTRDEQFF.

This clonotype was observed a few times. Here the CDR3 DNA reads TGTGCCAGCAGCTTAGCGCCCACAGCCGAGCAGTACTTC. Its translation: CASSLAPTAEQYF. The chain links TRBV7-6 to TRBJ2-7, with unresolved D. This CDR3 has 13 amino acids. Trimming stripped 0 bases from V and 6 bases from J, with 9 bases between. The germline CDR1 and CDR2 sequences are SGHVS and FNYEAQ.

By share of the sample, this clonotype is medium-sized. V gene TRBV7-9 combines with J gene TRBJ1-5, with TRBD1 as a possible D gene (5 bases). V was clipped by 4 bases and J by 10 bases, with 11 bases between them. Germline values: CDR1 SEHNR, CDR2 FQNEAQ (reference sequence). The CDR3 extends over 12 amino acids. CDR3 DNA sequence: TGTGCCAGCAGCTGGCCTTGGGGCCCCCAGCATTTT. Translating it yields CASSWPWGPQHF.

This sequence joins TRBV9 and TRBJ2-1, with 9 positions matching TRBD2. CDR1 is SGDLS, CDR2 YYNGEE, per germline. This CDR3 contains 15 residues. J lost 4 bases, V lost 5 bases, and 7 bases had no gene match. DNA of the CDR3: TGTGCCAGCAGTTCAATAGCGGGGGCTTACAATGAGCAGTTCTTC. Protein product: CASSSIAGAYNEQFF.

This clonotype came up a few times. CDR3 sequence (DNA): TGTGCCAGCAGTCGCGGTTTAGCCAAAAACATTCAGTACTTC. This codes for CASSRGLAKNIQYF. The chain combines TRBV12-3 or TRBV12-4 with TRBJ2-4; D not certain. V was shortened by 5 bases and J by 0 bases, with 8 bases between the two germline ends. The CDR3 loop spans 14 amino acids.

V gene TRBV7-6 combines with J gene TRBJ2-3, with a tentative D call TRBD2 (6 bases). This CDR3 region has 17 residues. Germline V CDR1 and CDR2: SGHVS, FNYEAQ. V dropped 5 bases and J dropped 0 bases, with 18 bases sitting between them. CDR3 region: CASSKGGGRTSTDTQYF. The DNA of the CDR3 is TGTGCCAGCAGCAAGGGAGGCGGGCGTACTAGCACAGATACGCAGTATTTT.

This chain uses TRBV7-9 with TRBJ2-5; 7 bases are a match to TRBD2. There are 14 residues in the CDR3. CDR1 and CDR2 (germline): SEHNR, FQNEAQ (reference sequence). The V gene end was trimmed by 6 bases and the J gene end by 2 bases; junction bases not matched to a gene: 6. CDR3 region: CASRGDYTQETQYF. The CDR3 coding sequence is TGTGCCAGCAGAGGGGACTATACGCAAGAGACCCAGTACTTC.

CDR3 residues: CASSQVETRGNQPQHF. The CDR3 coding sequence is TGCGCCAGCAGCCAAGTAGAGACCCGGGGCAATCAGCCCCAGCATTTT. The chain uses TRBV4-1 and TRBJ1-5; D is undetermined. Germline CDR1 MGHRA, CDR2 YSYEKL. V lost 1 base to trimming and J lost 2 bases, with 12 bases between them. The CDR3 spans 16 residues.

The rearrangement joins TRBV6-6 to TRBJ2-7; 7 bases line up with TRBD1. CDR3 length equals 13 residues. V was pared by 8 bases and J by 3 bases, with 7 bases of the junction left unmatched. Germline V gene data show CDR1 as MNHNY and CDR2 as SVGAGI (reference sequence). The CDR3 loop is CASAPYRGYEQYF. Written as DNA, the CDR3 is TGTGCCAGCGCCCCCTACAGGGGCTACGAGCAGTACTTC.

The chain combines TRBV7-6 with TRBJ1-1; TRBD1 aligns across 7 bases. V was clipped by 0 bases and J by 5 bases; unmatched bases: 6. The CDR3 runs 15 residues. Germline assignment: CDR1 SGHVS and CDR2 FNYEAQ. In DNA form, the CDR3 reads TGTGCCAGCAGCTTAGCGCAGGGGGGGGAAACTGAAGCTTTCTTT. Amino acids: CASSLAQGGETEAFF.

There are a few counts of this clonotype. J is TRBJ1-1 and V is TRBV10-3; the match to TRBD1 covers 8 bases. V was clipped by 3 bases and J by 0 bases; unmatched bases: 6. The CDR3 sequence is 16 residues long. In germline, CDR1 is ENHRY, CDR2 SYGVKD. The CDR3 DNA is TGTGCCATCAGTGACCGGGACAGGTCGTTGAACACTGAAGCTTTCTTT. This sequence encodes CAISDRDRSLNTEAFF.

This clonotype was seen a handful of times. CDR3 protein: CASSYGGSEQYF. CDR3 coding DNA: TGTGCCAGCAGTTACGGGGGGAGCGAGCAGTACTTC. The chain employs TRBV6-5 and TRBJ2-7, with TRBD2 as a possible D gene (6 bases). Germline CDR1 MNHEY, CDR2 SVGAGI. V lost 2 bases and J 6 bases, leaving 8 bases between the germline ends. This CDR3 comprises 12 residues.